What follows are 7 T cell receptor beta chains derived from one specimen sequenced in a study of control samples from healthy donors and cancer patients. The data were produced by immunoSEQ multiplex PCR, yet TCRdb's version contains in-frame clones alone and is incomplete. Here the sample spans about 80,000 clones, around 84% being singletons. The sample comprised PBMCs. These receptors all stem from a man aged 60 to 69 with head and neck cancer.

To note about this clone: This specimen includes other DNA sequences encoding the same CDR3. CDR3 sequence: CASSSYRNYGYTF. As DNA, the CDR3 is TGTGCCAGCAGTTCGTACAGAAACTATGGCTACACCTTC. The chain employs TRBV28 and TRBJ1-2; D uncertain. Trimming removed 4 bases at V and 2 bases at J, with 8 bases between. This CDR3 has 13 amino acids. Germline CDR1 MDHEN, CDR2 SYDVKM.

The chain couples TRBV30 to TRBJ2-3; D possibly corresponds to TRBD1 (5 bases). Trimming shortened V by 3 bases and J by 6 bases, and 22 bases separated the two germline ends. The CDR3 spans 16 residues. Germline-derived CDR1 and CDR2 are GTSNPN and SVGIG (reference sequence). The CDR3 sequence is CAWRDIGLSSGDTQYF. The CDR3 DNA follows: TGTGCCTGGAGGGACATTGGGCTCTCCTCAGGCGATACGCAGTATTTT. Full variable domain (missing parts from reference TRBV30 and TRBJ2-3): SQTIHQWPATLVQPVGSPLSLECTVEGTSNPNLYWYRQAAGRGLQLLFYSVGIGQISSEVPQNLSASRPQDRQFILSSKKLLLSDSGFYLCAWRDIGLSSGDTQYFGPGTRLTVL.

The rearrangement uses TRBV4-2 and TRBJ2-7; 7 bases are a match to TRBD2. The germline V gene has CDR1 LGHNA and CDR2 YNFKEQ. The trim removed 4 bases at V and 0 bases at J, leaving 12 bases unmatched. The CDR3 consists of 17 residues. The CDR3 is CASSRRYGTTSSYEQYF. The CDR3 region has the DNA TGTGCCAGCAGCCGCAGGTACGGGACTACCAGCTCCTACGAGCAGTACTTC.

The CDR3 loop reads CASSLESGRGTEAFF. CDR3 DNA: TGTGCCAGCAGCTTAGAATCAGGGAGGGGCACTGAAGCTTTCTTT. This chain links TRBV7-9 with TRBJ1-1; weak D call: TRBD1 (5 bases). The CDR3 loop spans 15 amino acids. Trimming stripped 1 base from V and 4 bases from J, with 13 bases between. CDR1 and CDR2 (germline): SEHNR, FQNEAQ (reference sequence).

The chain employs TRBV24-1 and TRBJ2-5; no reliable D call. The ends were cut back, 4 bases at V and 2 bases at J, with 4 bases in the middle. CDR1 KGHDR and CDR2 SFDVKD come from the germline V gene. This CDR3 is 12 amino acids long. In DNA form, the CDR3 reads TGTGCCACCAGTGACTCACAAGAGACCCAGTACTTC. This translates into CATSDSQETQYF.

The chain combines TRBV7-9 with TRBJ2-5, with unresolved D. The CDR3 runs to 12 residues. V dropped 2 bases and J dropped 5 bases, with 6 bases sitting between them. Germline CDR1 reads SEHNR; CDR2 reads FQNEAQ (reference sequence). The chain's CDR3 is CASSLIVETQYF. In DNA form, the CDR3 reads TGTGCCAGCAGCTTAATTGTGGAGACCCAGTACTTC.

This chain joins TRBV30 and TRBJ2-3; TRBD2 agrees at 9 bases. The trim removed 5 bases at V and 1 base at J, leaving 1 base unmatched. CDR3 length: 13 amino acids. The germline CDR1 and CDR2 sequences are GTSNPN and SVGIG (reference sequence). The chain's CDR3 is CAWSSGGTDTQYF. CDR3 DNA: TGTGCCTGGTCTAGCGGGGGCACAGATACGCAGTATTTT.